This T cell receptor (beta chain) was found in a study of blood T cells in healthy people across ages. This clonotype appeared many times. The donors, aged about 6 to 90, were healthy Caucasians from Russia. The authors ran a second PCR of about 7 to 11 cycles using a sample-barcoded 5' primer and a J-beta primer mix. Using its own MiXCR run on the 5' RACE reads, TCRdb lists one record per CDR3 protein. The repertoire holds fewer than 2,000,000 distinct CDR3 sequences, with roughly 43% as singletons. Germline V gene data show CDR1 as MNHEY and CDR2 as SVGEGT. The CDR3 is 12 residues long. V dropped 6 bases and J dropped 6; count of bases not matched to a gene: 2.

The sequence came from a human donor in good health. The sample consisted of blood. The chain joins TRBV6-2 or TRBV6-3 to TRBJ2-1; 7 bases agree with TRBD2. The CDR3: CASSGLVNEQFF. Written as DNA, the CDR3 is TGTGCCAGCAGCGGACTAGTCAATGAGCAGTTCTTC.